The clone carrying this TCR beta chain appeared a few times. The target antigen is unknown. The PCR had 60 Vbeta and 13 Jbeta primers. The data were produced by immunoSEQ multiplex PCR, yet TCRdb's version contains in-frame clones alone and is incomplete. Here the sample spans about 140,000 clones, 76% being singletons. This sample was included in a study of cytomegalovirus exposure and HLA in healthy donors. Study outcomes and limitations: In an earlier analysis, productive rearrangement rates for most beta V segments clustered near 87% or 30%.

Deletions cut 4 bases from V and 8 bases from J, with 23 bases between. CDR1 and CDR2 (germline): MNHNS, SASEGT. CDR3 length equals 16 residues. The chain carries TRBV6-1 and TRBJ1-2, with D unclear. The sequenced material came from PBMCs. This sequence was found in a man between 18 and 35 years old in good health and CMV-seronegative. The CDR3 loop is CASSVNSRRIFEGYTF. CDR3 bases: TGTGCCAGCAGTGTGAACAGTCGACGGATATTTGAAGGCTACACCTTC.